The present T cell receptor beta chain was sequenced within a study of blood T cell repertoires in COVID-19. Study as a whole: Acute and convalescent COVID-19 specimens originated in the United States, Italy and Spain. T cells, B-cell-depleted T cells, or PBMCs provided the cDNA or gDNA that served as material.

The J segment lost 2 bases and the V segment lost 5 bases, leaving 9 bases of the junction unmatched. CDR3 length: 18 amino acids. CDR1 is MNHEY, CDR2 SMNVEV, per germline (reference sequence). Authors' data handling: Reference gene primers were amplified, and this amplification served to estimate nucleated cell counts. Produced via immunoSEQ multiplex PCR; TCRdb's table is partial and in-frame only. V and J calls and clone size are given by that table; D and trimming were obtained from the DNA. The repertoire has 50,000 or so clones, around four fifths of them found once; the top ten carry roughly 2.7%.

The clonotype originates from a man aged 45-60 years with acute or convalescent COVID-19. Sequenced input: peripheral blood. The genes are TRBV27 and TRBJ2-3, with 14 bases lining up with TRBD2. DNA of the CDR3: TGTGCCAGCAGTATTTCAGGACTAGCGGGAGGAATCACAGATACGCAGTATTTT. This gives the protein CASSISGLAGGITDTQYF.